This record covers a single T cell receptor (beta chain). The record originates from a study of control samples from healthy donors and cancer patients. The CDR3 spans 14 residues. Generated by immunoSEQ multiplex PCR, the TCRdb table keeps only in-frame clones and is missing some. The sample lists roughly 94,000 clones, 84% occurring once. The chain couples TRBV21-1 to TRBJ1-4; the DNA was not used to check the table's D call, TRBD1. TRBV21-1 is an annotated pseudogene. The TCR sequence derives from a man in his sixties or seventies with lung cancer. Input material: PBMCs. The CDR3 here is CASSNRQLNEKLFF. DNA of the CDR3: TGTGCCAGCAGCAACAGACAGCTTAATGAAAAACTGTTTTTT.